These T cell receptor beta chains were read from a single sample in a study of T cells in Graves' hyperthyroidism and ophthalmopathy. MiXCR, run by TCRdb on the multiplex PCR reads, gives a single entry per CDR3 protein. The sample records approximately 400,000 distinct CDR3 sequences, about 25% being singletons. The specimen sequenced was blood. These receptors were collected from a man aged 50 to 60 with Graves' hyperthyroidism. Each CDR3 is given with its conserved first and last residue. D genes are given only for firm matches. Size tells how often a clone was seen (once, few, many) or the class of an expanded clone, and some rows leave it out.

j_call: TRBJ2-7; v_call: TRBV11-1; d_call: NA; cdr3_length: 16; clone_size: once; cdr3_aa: CASSQEKTANNYEQYF; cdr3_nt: TGCGCCAGCAGCCAAGAGAAGACAGCAAACAACTACGAGCAGTACTTC
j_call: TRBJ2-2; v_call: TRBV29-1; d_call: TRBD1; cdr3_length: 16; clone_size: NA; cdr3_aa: CSVEVTGQRNTGELFF; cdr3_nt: TGCAGCGTTGAAGTCACGGGACAGCGTAACACCGGGGAGCTGTTTTTT
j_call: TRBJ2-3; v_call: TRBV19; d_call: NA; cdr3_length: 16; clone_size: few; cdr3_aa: CASSILRMTRTDTQYF; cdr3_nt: TGTGCCAGTAGTATACTGCGGATGACCCGCACAGATACGCAGTATTTT
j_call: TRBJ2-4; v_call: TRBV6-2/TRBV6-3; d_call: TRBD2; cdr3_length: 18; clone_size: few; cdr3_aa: CAGSYPGGTSGSGNIQYF; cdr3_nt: TGTGCCGGCAGTTACCCGGGGGGGACTAGCGGGAGTGGAAACATTCAGTACTTC
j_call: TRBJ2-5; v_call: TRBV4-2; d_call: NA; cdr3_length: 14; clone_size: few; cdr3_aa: CASGQEGNQETQYF; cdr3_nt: TGTGCCAGCGGCCAAGAGGGAAACCAAGAGACCCAGTACTTC
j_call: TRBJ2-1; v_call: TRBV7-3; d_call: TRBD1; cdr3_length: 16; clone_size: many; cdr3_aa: CASSLIGTGGGNEQFF; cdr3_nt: TGTGCCAGCAGCTTAATCGGGACAGGGGGCGGAAATGAGCAGTTCTTC
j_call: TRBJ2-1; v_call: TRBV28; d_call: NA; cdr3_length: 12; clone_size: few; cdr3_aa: CASISSGTEQFF; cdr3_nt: TGTGCCAGCATTTCCTCAGGGACCGAGCAGTTCTTC
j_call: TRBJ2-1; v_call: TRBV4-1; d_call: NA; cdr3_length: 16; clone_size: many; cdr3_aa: CASSQDPGPTYNEQFF; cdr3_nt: TGCGCCAGCAGCCAAGATCCCGGACCCACCTACAATGAGCAGTTCTTC
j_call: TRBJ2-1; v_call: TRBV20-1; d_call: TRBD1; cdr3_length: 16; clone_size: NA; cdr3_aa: CSARDLRTGESGEQFF; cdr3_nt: TGCAGTGCTAGAGATCTTAGGACAGGGGAATCGGGTGAGCAGTTCTTC
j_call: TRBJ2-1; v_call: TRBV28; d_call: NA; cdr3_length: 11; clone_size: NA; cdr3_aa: CASELHNEQFF; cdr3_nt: TGTGCCAGCGAGCTGCACAATGAGCAGTTCTTC
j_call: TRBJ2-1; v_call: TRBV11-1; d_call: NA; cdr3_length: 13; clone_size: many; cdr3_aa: CASSFLGGNEQFF; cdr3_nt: TGTGCCAGCAGCTTCCTAGGGGGCAATGAGCAGTTCTTC
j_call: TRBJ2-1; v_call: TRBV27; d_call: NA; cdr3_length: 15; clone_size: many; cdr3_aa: CASSPDSYGNNEQFF; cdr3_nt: TGTGCCAGCAGTCCCGACTCCTACGGTAACAATGAGCAGTTCTTC
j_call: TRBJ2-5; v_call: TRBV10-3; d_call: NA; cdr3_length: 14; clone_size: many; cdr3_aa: CAISEVLRGETQYF; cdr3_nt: TGTGCCATCAGTGAAGTCTTACGTGGGGAGACCCAGTACTTC
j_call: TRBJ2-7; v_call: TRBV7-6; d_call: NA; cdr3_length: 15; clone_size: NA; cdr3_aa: CASSLRQGRLYEQYF; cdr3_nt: TGTGCCAGCAGCTTACGCCAGGGTCGGCTCTACGAGCAGTACTTC
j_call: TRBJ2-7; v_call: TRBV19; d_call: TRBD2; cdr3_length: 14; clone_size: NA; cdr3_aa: CASSPDGTGGEQYF; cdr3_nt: TGTGCCAGTAGCCCGGACGGGACCGGGGGGGAGCAGTACTTC
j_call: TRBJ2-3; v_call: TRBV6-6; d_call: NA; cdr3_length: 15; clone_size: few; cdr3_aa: CASSYSGGPGDTQYF; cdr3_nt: TGTGCCAGCAGTTACTCTGGCGGGCCGGGCGATACGCAGTATTTT
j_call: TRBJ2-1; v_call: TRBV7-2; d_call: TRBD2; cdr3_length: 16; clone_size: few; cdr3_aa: CASSLGASGLYNEQLF; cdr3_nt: TGTGCCAGCAGCTTAGGGGCTAGCGGTCTCTACAATGAGCAGCTCTTC
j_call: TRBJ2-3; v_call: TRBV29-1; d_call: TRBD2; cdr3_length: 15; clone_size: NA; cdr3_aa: CSVDGLAGSTDTQYF; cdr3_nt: TGCAGCGTTGACGGCCTAGCGGGCAGCACAGATACGCAGTATTTT
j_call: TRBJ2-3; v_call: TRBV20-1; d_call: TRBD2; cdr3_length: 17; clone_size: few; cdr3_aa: CSASGTSGRARPDTQYF; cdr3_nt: TGCAGTGCGTCCGGGACTAGCGGGAGGGCCAGGCCAGATACGCAGTATTTT
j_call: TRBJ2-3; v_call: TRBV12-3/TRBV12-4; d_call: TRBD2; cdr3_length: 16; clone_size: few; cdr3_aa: CASSFEGGLKADTQYF; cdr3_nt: TGTGCCAGCAGTTTCGAGGGAGGGTTGAAGGCAGATACGCAGTATTTT
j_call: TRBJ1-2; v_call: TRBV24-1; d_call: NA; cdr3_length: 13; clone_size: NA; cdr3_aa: CATSALGSYGYTF; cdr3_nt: TGTGCCACCAGTGCCCTTGGGTCATATGGCTACACCTTC
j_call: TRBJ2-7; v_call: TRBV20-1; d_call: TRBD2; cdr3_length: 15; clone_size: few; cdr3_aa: CSAREATSGNYEQYF; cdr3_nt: TGCAGTGCTAGAGAAGCGACTAGCGGGAATTACGAGCAGTACTTC
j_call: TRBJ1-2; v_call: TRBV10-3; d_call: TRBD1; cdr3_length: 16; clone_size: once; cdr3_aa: CAIRGQGTNKDYGYTF; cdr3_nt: TGTGCCATCAGGGGACAGGGCACTAATAAAGACTATGGCTACACCTTC
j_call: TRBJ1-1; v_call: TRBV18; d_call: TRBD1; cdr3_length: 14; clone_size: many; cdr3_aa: CASSPRDRNTEAFF; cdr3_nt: TGTGCCAGCTCACCCCGGGACAGGAACACTGAAGCTTTCTTT
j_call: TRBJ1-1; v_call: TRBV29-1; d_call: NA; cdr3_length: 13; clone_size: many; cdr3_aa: CSVDDSMNTEAFF; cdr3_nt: TGCAGCGTTGACGACAGTATGAACACTGAAGCTTTCTTT
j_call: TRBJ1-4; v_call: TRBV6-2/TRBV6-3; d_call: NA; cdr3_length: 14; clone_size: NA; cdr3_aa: CASNPGLPNEKLFF; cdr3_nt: TGTGCCAGCAACCCGGGACTCCCTAATGAAAAACTGTTTTTT
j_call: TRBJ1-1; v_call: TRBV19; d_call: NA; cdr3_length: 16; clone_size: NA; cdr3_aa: CASSIVGAGENTEAFF; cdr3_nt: TGTGCCAGTAGTATAGTGGGGGCCGGGGAGAACACTGAAGCTTTCTTT
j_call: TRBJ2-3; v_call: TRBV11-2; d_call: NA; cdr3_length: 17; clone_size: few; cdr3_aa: CASSLLGGRLVTDTQYF; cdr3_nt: TGTGCCAGCAGCTTACTTGGGGGCCGACTAGTGACAGATACGCAGTATTTT